This T cell receptor beta chain was recorded in a study of cytomegalovirus exposure and HLA in healthy donors. Study observations and caveats: Later analysis suggested most CMV-associated TCR beta chains were HLA-restricted.

The CDR3 has 12 amino acids. Germline V CDR1 and CDR2: MNHNS, SASEGT. V lost 8 bases, J lost 8 bases, and 13 bases lay in between. Details on this clone: Its antigen is unknown.

Amplification used 60 Vbeta primers and 13 Jbeta primers. Profiled with immunoSEQ multiplex PCR; TCRdb holds only in-frame clones, not every one. In the table there are about 120,000 clones, 81% of which are singletons. What was sequenced was PBMCs. The chain is built from TRBV6-1 and TRBJ2-1, with D possibly matching TRBD1 (5 bases). This clonotype was sampled from a woman aged 40-49 years in good health and CMV-seronegative. The CDR3 is CASGQGEDEQFF. CDR3 bases: TGTGCCAGCGGGCAGGGTGAGGATGAGCAGTTCTTC.